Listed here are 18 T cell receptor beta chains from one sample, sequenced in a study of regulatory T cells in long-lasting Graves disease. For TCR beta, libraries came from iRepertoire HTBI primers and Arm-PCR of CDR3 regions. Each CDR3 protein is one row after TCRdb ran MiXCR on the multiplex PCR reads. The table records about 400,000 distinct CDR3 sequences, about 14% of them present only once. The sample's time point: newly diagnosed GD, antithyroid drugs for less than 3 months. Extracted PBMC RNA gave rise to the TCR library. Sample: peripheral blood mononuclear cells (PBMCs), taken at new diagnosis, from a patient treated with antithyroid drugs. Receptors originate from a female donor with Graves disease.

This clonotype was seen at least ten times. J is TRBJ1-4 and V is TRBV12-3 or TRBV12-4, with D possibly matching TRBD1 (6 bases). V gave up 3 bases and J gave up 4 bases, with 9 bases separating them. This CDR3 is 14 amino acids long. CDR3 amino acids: CASSFQDSNEKLFF. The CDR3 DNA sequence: TGTGCCAGCAGTTTTCAGGACAGTAATGAAAAACTGTTTTTT.

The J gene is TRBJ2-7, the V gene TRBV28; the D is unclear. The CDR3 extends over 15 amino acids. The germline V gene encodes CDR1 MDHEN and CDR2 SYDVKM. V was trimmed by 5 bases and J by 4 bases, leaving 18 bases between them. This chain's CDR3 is CASSQPASPRYEQYF. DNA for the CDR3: TGTGCCAGCAGTCAACCAGCGTCTCCTAGGTACGAGCAGTACTTC. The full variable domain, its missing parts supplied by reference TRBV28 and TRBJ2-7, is DVKVTQSSRYLVKRTGEKVFLECVQDMDHENMFWYRQDPGLGLRLIYFSYDVKMKEKGDIPEGYSVSREKKERFSLILESASTNQTSMYLCASSQPASPRYEQYFGPGTRLTVT.

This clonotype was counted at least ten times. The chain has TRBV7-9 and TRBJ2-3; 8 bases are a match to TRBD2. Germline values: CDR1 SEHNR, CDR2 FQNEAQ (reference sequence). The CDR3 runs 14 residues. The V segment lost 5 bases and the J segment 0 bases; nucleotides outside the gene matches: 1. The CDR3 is CASSTSGSTDTQYF. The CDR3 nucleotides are TGTGCCAGCAGCACTAGCGGAAGCACAGATACGCAGTATTTT.

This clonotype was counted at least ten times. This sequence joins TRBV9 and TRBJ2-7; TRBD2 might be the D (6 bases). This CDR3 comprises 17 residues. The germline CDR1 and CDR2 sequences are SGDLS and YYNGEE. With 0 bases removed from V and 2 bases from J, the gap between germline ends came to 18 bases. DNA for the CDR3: TGTGCCAGCAGCGTAGAAGACTCGGGAGTTGGCCCCTACGAGCAGTACTTC. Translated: CASSVEDSGVGPYEQYF.

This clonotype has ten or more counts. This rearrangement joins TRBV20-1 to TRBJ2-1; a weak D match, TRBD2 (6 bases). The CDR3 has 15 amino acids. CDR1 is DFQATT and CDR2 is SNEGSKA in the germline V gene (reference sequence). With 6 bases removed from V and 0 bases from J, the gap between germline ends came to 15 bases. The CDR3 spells CSAQDYKISYNEQFF. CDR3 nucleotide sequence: TGCAGTGCCCAGGACTACAAGATCTCCTACAATGAGCAGTTCTTC.

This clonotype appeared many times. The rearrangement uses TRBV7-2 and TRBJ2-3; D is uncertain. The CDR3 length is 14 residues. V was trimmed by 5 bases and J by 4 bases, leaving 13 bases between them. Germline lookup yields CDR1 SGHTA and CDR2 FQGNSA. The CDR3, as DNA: TGTGCCAGCAGCCCCATGTACAGCTCAGATACGCAGTATTTT. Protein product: CASSPMYSSDTQYF.

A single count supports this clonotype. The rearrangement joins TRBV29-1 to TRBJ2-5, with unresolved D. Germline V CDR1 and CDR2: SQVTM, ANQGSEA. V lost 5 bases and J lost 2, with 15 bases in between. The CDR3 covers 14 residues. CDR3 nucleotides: TGCAGCGTTTCTGATCAGGTTTTTCAAGAGACCCAGTACTTC. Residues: CSVSDQVFQETQYF. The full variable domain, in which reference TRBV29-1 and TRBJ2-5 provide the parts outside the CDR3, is SAVISQKPSRDICQRGTSLTIQCQVDSQVTMMFWYRQQPGQSLTLIATANQGSEATYESGFVIDKFPISRPNLTFSTLTVSNMSPEDSSIYLCSVSDQVFQETQYFGPGTRLLVL.

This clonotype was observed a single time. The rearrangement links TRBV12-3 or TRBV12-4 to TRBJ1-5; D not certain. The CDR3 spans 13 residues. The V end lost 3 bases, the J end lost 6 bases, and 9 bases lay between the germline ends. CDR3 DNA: TGTGCCAGCAGTTTGAAGTGGAGTCAGCCCCAGCATTTT. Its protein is CASSLKWSQPQHF.

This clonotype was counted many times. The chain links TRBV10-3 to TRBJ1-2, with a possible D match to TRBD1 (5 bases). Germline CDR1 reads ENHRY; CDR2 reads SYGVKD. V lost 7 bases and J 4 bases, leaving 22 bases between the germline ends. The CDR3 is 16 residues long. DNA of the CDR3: TGTGCCATCACCGCGGCGGATTCCAGGGAGGCCTATGGCTACACCTTC. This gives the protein CAITAADSREAYGYTF.

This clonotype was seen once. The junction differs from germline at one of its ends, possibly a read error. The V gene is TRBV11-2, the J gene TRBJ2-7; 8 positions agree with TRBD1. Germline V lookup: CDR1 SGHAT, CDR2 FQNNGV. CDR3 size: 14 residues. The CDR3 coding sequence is TGTGCCAGCAGCATAGACAGGGGAGGATACGAGCAGTACTTC. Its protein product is CASSIDRGGYEQYF.

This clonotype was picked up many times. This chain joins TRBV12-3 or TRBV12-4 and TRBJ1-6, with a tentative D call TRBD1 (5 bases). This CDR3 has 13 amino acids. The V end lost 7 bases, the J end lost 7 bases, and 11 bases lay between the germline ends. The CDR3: CASTPWGNSPLHF. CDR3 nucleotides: TGTGCCAGCACCCCATGGGGGAATTCACCCCTCCACTTT.

The DNA of the CDR3 is TGTGCCAGCACCCAGGGGACTAGCACAGATACGCAGTATTTT. This codes for CASTQGTSTDTQYF. The chain links TRBV28 to TRBJ2-3, with D possibly being TRBD1 or TRBD2 (6 bases each). Germline V gene data show CDR1 as MDHEN and CDR2 as SYDVKM. Trimming shortened V by 7 bases and J by 0 bases, and 11 bases separated the two germline ends. This CDR3 spans 14 amino acids.

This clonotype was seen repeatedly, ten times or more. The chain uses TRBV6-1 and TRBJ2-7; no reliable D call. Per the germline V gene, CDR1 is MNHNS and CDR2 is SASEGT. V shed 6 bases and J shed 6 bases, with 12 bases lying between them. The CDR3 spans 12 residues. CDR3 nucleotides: TGTGCCAGCAGCCCCCGCATGGGCGAGCAGTACTTC. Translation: CASSPRMGEQYF.

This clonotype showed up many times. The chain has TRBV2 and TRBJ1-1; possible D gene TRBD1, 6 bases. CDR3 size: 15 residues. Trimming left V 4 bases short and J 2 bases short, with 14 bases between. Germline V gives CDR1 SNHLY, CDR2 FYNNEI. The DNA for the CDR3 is TGTGCCAGCAGTGTGACCGGGACACCAAACACTGAAGCTTTCTTT. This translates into CASSVTGTPNTEAFF. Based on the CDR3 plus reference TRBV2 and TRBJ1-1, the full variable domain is EPEVTQTPSHQVTQMGQEVILRCVPISNHLYFYWYRQILGQKVEFLVSFYNNEISEKSEIFDDQFSVERPDGSNFTLKIRSTKLEDSAMYFCASSVTGTPNTEAFFGQGTRLTVV.

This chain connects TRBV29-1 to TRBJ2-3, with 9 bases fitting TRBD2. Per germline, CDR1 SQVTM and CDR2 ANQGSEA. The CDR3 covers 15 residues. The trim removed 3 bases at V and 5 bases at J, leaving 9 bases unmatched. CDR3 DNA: TGCAGCGTTGATCAAGGACTAGCGAATATAGATACGCAGTATTTT. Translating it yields CSVDQGLANIDTQYF.

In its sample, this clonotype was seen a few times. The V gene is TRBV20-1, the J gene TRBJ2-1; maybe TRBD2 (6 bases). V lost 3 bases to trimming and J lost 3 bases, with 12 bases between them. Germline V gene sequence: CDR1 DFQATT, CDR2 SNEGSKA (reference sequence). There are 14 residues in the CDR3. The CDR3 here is CSASVPGDYNEQFF. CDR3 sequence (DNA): TGCAGTGCTAGTGTACCGGGAGACTACAATGAGCAGTTCTTC.

CDR3 sequence (DNA): TGCAGTGCTCTTGACAGGGCCCGCACAGATACGCAGTATTTT. The encoded protein is CSALDRARTDTQYF. The rearrangement joins TRBV20-1 to TRBJ2-3, with 7 bases lining up with TRBD1. The CDR3 contains 14 residues. V dropped 5 bases and J dropped 1; count of bases not matched to a gene: 6. The germline gives CDR1 DFQATT, CDR2 SNEGSKA (reference sequence).

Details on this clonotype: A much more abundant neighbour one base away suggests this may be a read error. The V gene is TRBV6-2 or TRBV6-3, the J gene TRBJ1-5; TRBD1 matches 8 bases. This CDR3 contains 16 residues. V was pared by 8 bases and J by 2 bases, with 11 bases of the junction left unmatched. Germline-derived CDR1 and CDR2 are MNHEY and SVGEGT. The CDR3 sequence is CASRRQGRGGNQPQHF. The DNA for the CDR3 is TGTGCCAGCCGCCGACAGGGGAGAGGCGGCAATCAGCCCCAGCATTTT.